What follows are 25 T cell receptor beta chains derived from one specimen sequenced in a study of T cell changes during pregnancy in multiple sclerosis (dated by TCRdb to the late 2010s). The library was made by the immunoSEQ multiplex PCR assay. Held by TCRdb, this immuneACCESS table contains in-frame sequences only and omits some clones. Under half of the omission traces to an unresolved V gene where checked; the cause of the rest is unknown. Present in this sample are roughly 110,000 clones, 85% to 95% of which were seen just once. Jointly, the top ten make up less than 2% of the sample. The sample here was peripheral blood, taken after pregnancy. The receptors were gathered from a female donor with multiple sclerosis, enrolled in a pregnancy study.

The rearrangement links TRBV30 to TRBJ1-2; TRBD1 matches 10 bases. CDR3 length: 15 amino acids. The germline CDR1 and CDR2 sequences are GTSNPN and SVGIG (reference sequence). The V gene end was trimmed by 0 bases and the J gene end by 0 bases; junction bases not matched to a gene: 1. The CDR3: CAWSVDRGPNYGYTF. CDR3 DNA: TGTGCCTGGAGTGTCGACAGGGGGCCTAACTATGGCTACACCTTC.

The chain carries TRBV30 and TRBJ2-1; D possibly corresponds to TRBD2 (5 bases). The germline CDR1 and CDR2 sequences are GTSNPN and SVGIG (reference sequence). The V end lost 4 bases, the J end lost 1 base, and 8 bases lay between the germline ends. This CDR3 is 13 amino acids long. For the CDR3, the DNA is TGTGCCTGGACTGGACTTTCCTACAATGAGCAGTTCTTC. It encodes CAWTGLSYNEQFF.

The sample holds one count of this clone. The chain couples TRBV25-1 to TRBJ1-1; TRBD1 agrees at 10 bases. V lost 4 bases and J lost 0; bases outside the gene matches: 8. Germline assignment: CDR1 MGHDK and CDR2 SYGVNS. The CDR3 length is 17 residues. CDR3 protein: CASSGRQGAGMNTEAFF. The DNA of the CDR3 is TGTGCCAGCAGTGGCCGACAGGGGGCCGGTATGAACACTGAAGCTTTCTTT. Variable domain in full (rest from reference TRBV25-1 and TRBJ1-1): EADIYQTPRYLVIGTGKKITLECSQTMGHDKMYWYQQDPGMELHLIHYSYGVNSTEKGDLSSESTVSRIRTEHFPLTLESARPSHTSQYLCASSGRQGAGMNTEAFFGQGTRLTVV.

This clone was found a few times. The chain has TRBV7-8 and TRBJ1-1, with a possible D match to TRBD1 (5 bases). Germline V gives CDR1 SGHVS, CDR2 FQNEAQ. The CDR3 loop spans 13 amino acids. V was shortened by 4 bases and J by 3 bases, with 9 bases between the two germline ends. CDR3 DNA: TGTGCCAGCAGCTGGACGGGGGACACTGAAGCTTTCTTT. As protein: CASSWTGDTEAFF.

This clone was seen only once. The chain combines TRBV19 with TRBJ1-4; the match to TRBD1 covers 8 bases. The CDR3 extends over 16 amino acids. CDR1 is LNHDA, CDR2 SQIVND, per germline (reference sequence). The V gene end was trimmed by 3 bases and the J gene end by 2 bases; junction bases not matched to a gene: 5. The CDR3 DNA sequence: TGTGCCAGTAGTATGGGTCGGGACAGGACTAATGAAAAACTGTTTTTT. It yields the protein CASSMGRDRTNEKLFF.

The chain carries TRBV9 and TRBJ2-1; 11 nucleotides align to TRBD2. The germline V gene encodes CDR1 SGDLS and CDR2 YYNGEE. The CDR3 has 18 amino acids. The V and J ends lost 4 bases and 4 bases, in that order; junction bases with no gene match: 13. CDR3 DNA sequence: TGTGCCAGCAGCACTACTAGTCTAGCGGGAGGTGGTTACAATGAGCAGTTCTTC. Translation: CASSTTSLAGGGYNEQFF.

This rearrangement joins TRBV2 to TRBJ1-5; 7 bases align to TRBD1. The V gene end was trimmed by 4 bases and the J gene end by 0 bases; junction bases not matched to a gene: 6. This CDR3 has 16 amino acids. CDR1 SNHLY and CDR2 FYNNEI come from the germline V gene. CDR3 amino acids: CASSGTGGYSNQPQHF. DNA for the CDR3: TGTGCCAGCAGTGGGACAGGTGGTTATAGCAATCAGCCCCAGCATTTT.

The rearrangement joins TRBV4-1 to TRBJ1-6, with no clear D. V was clipped by 2 bases and J by 2 bases, with 7 bases between them. Germline assignment: CDR1 MGHRA and CDR2 YSYEKL. The CDR3 extends over 15 amino acids. CDR3 protein: CASSQSSAYNSPLHF. The CDR3 nucleotides read TGCGCCAGCAGCCAAAGCAGCGCCTATAATTCACCCCTCCACTTT.

The V and J genes are TRBV30 and TRBJ2-7; D is unclear. Per the germline V gene, CDR1 is GTSNPN and CDR2 is SVGIG (reference sequence). Trimming stripped 8 bases from V and 0 bases from J, with 14 bases between. CDR3 length: 13 amino acids. The CDR3 loop is CASHSSNSYEQYF. For the CDR3, the DNA is TGTGCCAGTCACAGCAGCAACTCCTACGAGCAGTACTTC.

This clone turned up a few times. The chain's CDR3 is CASTTLRGLPGELFF. CDR3 bases: TGTGCCAGCACCACACTCAGGGGGCTTCCCGGGGAGCTGTTTTTT. The V and J genes are TRBV28 and TRBJ2-2, with TRBD1 matching over 8 bases. Germline V CDR1 and CDR2: MDHEN, SYDVKM. The CDR3 consists of 15 residues. Germline trimming cut 7 bases from V and 6 bases from J; bases unmatched to any gene: 10.

This clone was observed once. The chain couples TRBV27 to TRBJ2-1; the match to TRBD2 covers 7 bases. This CDR3 spans 15 amino acids. Unmatched junction bases numbered 3, after V lost 3 bases and J lost 1 base. The germline gives CDR1 MNHEY, CDR2 SMNVEV (reference sequence). CDR3 coding DNA: TGTGCCAGCAGTTTCGCGGGGGTGTCCTACAATGAGCAGTTCTTC. Translation: CASSFAGVSYNEQFF.

The chain recombines TRBV7-2 with TRBJ1-4; possible D gene TRBD1, 5 bases. V gave up 1 base and J gave up 4 bases, with 13 bases separating them. Per the germline V gene, CDR1 is SGHTA and CDR2 is FQGNSA. The length of the CDR3 is 16 residues. CDR3 amino acids: CASSLGRAGRNEKLFF. The CDR3 DNA reads as TGTGCCAGCAGCTTAGGTCGGGCAGGGCGTAATGAAAAACTGTTTTTT.

The genes are TRBV28 and TRBJ1-2; D ambiguous. Germline V CDR1 and CDR2: MDHEN, SYDVKM. The CDR3 contains 14 residues. V lost 6 bases and J 4 bases, leaving 15 bases between the germline ends. The CDR3 nucleotides are TGTGCCAGCAGAATAGAGGGCGTCGGCTATGGCTACACCTTC. This gives the protein CASRIEGVGYGYTF.

In DNA, the CDR3 is TGTGCCAGCAGTGAATTGGCGGGGTATAGCAATCAGCCCCAGCATTTT. Amino acid sequence: CASSELAGYSNQPQHF. This chain connects TRBV6-1 to TRBJ1-5; D ambiguous. The V and J ends lost 2 bases and 0 bases respectively, with 11 bases between them. Germline V gives CDR1 MNHNS, CDR2 SASEGT. The CDR3 extends over 16 amino acids.

The CDR3 nucleotides read TGCGCCAGCAGATCCGTGTACGGCACTAGCAGCACCTACGAGCAGTACTTC. This gives the protein CASRSVYGTSSTYEQYF. The rearrangement uses TRBV5-1 and TRBJ2-7; maybe TRBD2 (6 bases). Germline V gene data show CDR1 as SGHRS and CDR2 as YFSETQ. This CDR3 is 17 amino acids long. Trimming pared 5 bases from V and 2 bases from J, leaving 23 bases between.

The chain couples TRBV5-1 to TRBJ2-1; tentatively, D is TRBD2 (5 bases). This CDR3 spans 17 amino acids. Looked up from germline, CDR1 is SGHRS and CDR2 is YFSETQ. V was shortened by 0 bases and J by 0 bases, with 13 bases between the two germline ends. The DNA for the CDR3 is TGCGCCAGCAGCTTGGTTGGGAGCCAAAGCTCCTACAATGAGCAGTTCTTC. This sequence encodes CASSLVGSQSSYNEQFF.

The CDR3 sequence: CASSLGSGGWNEQFF. In DNA, the CDR3 is TGCGCCAGCAGCTTGGGCTCGGGAGGGTGGAATGAGCAGTTCTTC. V is TRBV5-1 and J is TRBJ2-1; 8 nucleotides align to TRBD2. After removal of 0 bases from V and 7 bases from J, the junction contained 6 bases not matched to a gene. The germline CDR1 and CDR2 sequences are SGHRS and YFSETQ. The CDR3 is 15 residues long.

V gene TRBV28 combines with J gene TRBJ2-7; the match to TRBD1 covers 7 bases. Germline assignment: CDR1 MDHEN and CDR2 SYDVKM. Trimming cost V 5 bases and J 5 bases; bases outside gene matches: 6. The CDR3 loop spans 13 amino acids. CDR3 sequence reads: CASSNSTGHEQYF. The CDR3 nucleotides are TGTGCCAGCAGTAACTCGACAGGGCACGAGCAGTACTTC.

This rearrangement joins TRBV19 to TRBJ2-2; the D is unclear. CDR3 length: 13 amino acids. V was trimmed by 10 bases and J by 0 bases, leaving 9 bases between them. CDR1 is LNHDA and CDR2 is SQIVND in the germline V gene (reference sequence). CDR3 nucleotides: TGTGCCACTAGACAATCGAACACCGGGGAGCTGTTTTTT. It yields the protein CATRQSNTGELFF.

J is TRBJ1-4 and V is TRBV4-1; D not certain. The CDR3 has 14 residues. V was shortened by 1 base and J by 7 bases, with 10 bases between the two germline ends. The germline gives CDR1 MGHRA, CDR2 YSYEKL. This chain's CDR3 is CASSQVVRVEKLFF. Written as DNA, the CDR3 is TGCGCCAGCAGCCAAGTGGTGAGGGTTGAAAAACTGTTTTTT.

This chain joins TRBV5-1 and TRBJ2-1; 7 bases agree with TRBD2. CDR1 and CDR2 (germline): SGHRS, YFSETQ. Trimming cost V 0 bases and J 8 bases; bases outside gene matches: 8. CDR3 size: 15 residues. CDR3 loop: CASSLDSGSIYEQFF. CDR3 DNA: TGCGCCAGCAGCTTGGATAGCGGGTCAATCTATGAGCAGTTCTTC. Complete variable domain (other parts from reference TRBV5-1 and TRBJ2-1): KAGVTQTPRYLIKTRGQQVTLSCSPISGHRSVSWYQQTPGQGLQFLFEYFSETQRNKGNFPGRFSGRQFSNSRSEMNVSTLELGDSALYLCASSLDSGSIYEQFFGPGTRLTVL.

The chain recombines TRBV27 with TRBJ1-5; D is possibly TRBD1 (6 bases). V was clipped by 6 bases and J by 4 bases, with 16 bases between them. Germline V gene sequence: CDR1 MNHEY, CDR2 SMNVEV (reference sequence). The CDR3 sequence is 15 residues long. The CDR3 nucleotides read TGTGCCAGCAGAATAAGGGGGTTAGGGAATCAGCCCCAGCATTTT. Translated, it gives CASRIRGLGNQPQHF.

The gene calls are TRBV10-3 and TRBJ1-6, with D maybe TRBD1 (6 bases). The CDR3 contains 15 residues. V was shortened by 3 bases and J by 5 bases, with 11 bases between the two germline ends. The germline CDR1 and CDR2 sequences are ENHRY and SYGVKD. The DNA of the CDR3 is TGTGCCATCAGTGAAGGGACAAACGATAATTCACCCCTCCACTTT. Its protein product is CAISEGTNDNSPLHF.

The chain recombines TRBV18 with TRBJ1-1, with D uncertain. From germline, CDR1 is KGHSH and CDR2 LQKENI. The CDR3 has 17 residues. The V gene lost 6 bases and the J gene lost 0 bases, with 20 bases spanning the gap. In DNA form, the CDR3 reads TGTGCCAGCTCGCGATCCGGGATTTCCTTAATGAACACTGAAGCTTTCTTT. It yields the protein CASSRSGISLMNTEAFF.

The rearrangement uses TRBV5-6 and TRBJ1-1; D gene unclear. CDR1 and CDR2 from the germline V gene are SGHDT and YYEEEE. CDR3 length: 15 residues. The V end was cut by 1 base, the J end by 4 bases, with 14 bases between. The CDR3 here is CASSLRVTLGTEAFF. DNA for the CDR3: TGTGCCAGCAGCTTGCGGGTAACTCTGGGCACTGAAGCTTTCTTT.